This section outlines one TCR beta chain sequence together with its context. What it recognizes is unknown. Those patients with uncontrolled infection, other autoimmune disease, pregnancy or lactation were excluded. Diagnosis rested on symptoms, serum thyroxine and TRAb, thyroid ultrasound, and orbital computed tomography. The source material, RNA transcripts, was used to amplify TCR beta CDR3 regions. The study used the HTBI primer set for a first-round RT-PCR of the TCR CDR3. TCRdb recomputed calls from the multiplex PCR reads with MiXCR, one row per CDR3 protein. The sample carries more than 500,000 distinct CDR3 sequences, 15% to 20% recorded once. These data are taken from a study of T cells in Graves' hyperthyroidism and ophthalmopathy. Study in general: At the time of initial diagnosis and before any treatment, peripheral blood was collected. Broader study findings: The model predicted ophthalmopathy a median around six months before onset.

With 2 bases clipped from V and 10 bases from J, the junction kept 9 bases outside the gene matches. Looked up from germline, CDR1 is SGHAT and CDR2 is FQNNGV. This CDR3 is built from 15 residues. The J gene is TRBJ2-1, the V gene TRBV11-2, with TRBD2 matching over 9 bases. Sequenced material: blood. This receptor was obtained from a woman aged 25 to 39 with Graves' ophthalmopathy. The CDR3 sequence: CASSLSAGGPSEQFF. The CDR3 DNA sequence: TGTGCCAGCAGCTTATCAGCGGGAGGCCCATCAGAGCAGTTCTTC.